These 10 T cell receptor beta chains were sequenced from one sample in a study of T-cell reconstitution after alpha-beta-depleted transplantation in children. The library targeted TCRbeta and was prepared with unique molecular identifiers. MiXCR, run by TCRdb on the PCR reads, gives a single entry per CDR3 protein. The table records roughly 340,000 distinct CDR3 sequences, about 16% of them present only once. Sequences were derived from PBMCs, mostly from graft donor cells, sampled 360 days after TCRalphabeta/CD19-depleted stem cell transplant. The receptors derive from a male patient aged 2-15 years who had a stem cell transplant for acute lymphoblastic leukemia, so the T cells may come from the graft donor.

The rearrangement joins TRBV30 to TRBJ1-5; D gene unclear. Germline CDR1 reads GTSNPN; CDR2 reads SVGIG (reference sequence). V was clipped by 1 base and J by 10 bases, with 23 bases between them. The CDR3 is 16 amino acids. The CDR3 reads CAWSGPLGSISKPQHF. CDR3 coding DNA: TGTGCCTGGAGTGGACCCTTGGGGAGTATCAGTAAACCCCAGCATTTT.

In DNA form, the CDR3 reads TGTGCCAGCAGAACACCTTCCTACGAGCAGTACTTC. This encodes CASRTPSYEQYF. This rearrangement joins TRBV28 to TRBJ2-7; D is unclear. Trimming shortened V by 6 bases and J by 1 base, and 7 bases separated the two germline ends. This CDR3 is built from 12 residues. Germline V gene lookup returns CDR1 MDHEN and CDR2 SYDVKM.

Many counts were recorded for this clonotype. The chain has TRBV28 and TRBJ2-7; 8 bases line up with TRBD1. CDR1 and CDR2 from the germline V gene are MDHEN and SYDVKM. The junction had 13 bases not matched to a gene; V was cut back by 6 bases and J by 3 bases. This CDR3 is 16 amino acids long. The CDR3 sequence is CASSEGARGLHYEQYF. CDR3 coding DNA: TGTGCCAGCAGCGAGGGGGCCAGGGGGCTTCACTACGAGCAGTACTTC.

In its sample, this clonotype was seen many times. V and J are TRBV6-5 and TRBJ2-7; 7 bases fit TRBD2. Germline CDR1 reads MNHEY; CDR2 reads SVGAGI. The trim removed 2 bases at V and 6 bases at J, leaving 4 bases unmatched. The CDR3 length is 13 residues. CDR3 nucleotide sequence: TGTGCCAGCAGTTACCGGACTAGTTCCGAGCAGTACTTC. Its translation is CASSYRTSSEQYF.

This clonotype has ten or more counts. V and J are TRBV10-3 and TRBJ2-5, with 7 positions matching TRBD1. J gave up 3 bases and V 4 bases, and 2 bases lay outside the gene matches. This CDR3 has 13 residues. The germline CDR1 and CDR2 sequences are ENHRY and SYGVKD. CDR3 nucleotide sequence: TGTGCCATCAGTGGACAGGGAAAAGAGACCCAGTACTTC. It specifies CAISGQGKETQYF.

This clonotype turned up a few times. V and J are TRBV5-8 and TRBJ2-5; D gene unclear. Germline CDR1 and CDR2: SGHTS and YDEGEE. V was cut by 2 bases and J by 1 base, with 6 bases left in between. CDR3 length: 13 amino acids. CDR3 in DNA: TGTGCCAGCAGCTTTAAGTCCCAAGAGACCCAGTACTTC. Protein sequence: CASSFKSQETQYF.

This clonotype has at least ten counts. The rearrangement uses TRBV3-1 and TRBJ1-3, with D unclear. V lost 1 base and J 2 bases, leaving 3 bases between the germline ends. Germline values: CDR1 LGHDT, CDR2 YNNKEL (reference sequence). The CDR3 extends over 13 amino acids. The CDR3 region is CASSQVAGNTIYF. Written as DNA, the CDR3 is TGTGCCAGCAGCCAAGTCGCTGGAAACACCATATATTTT.

The chain has TRBV2 and TRBJ2-6; D is perhaps TRBD1 or TRBD2 (5 bases each). Trimming took 0 bases from V and 2 from J, leaving 14 bases between them. Germline CDR1 is SNHLY and CDR2 is FYNNEI. The CDR3 length is 18 residues. CDR3 loop: CASSEAGPSRAGANVLTF. The CDR3 coding sequence is TGTGCCAGCAGTGAAGCGGGACCCAGCCGTGCTGGGGCCAACGTCCTGACTTTC.

This clonotype occurred many times. V and J are TRBV10-3 and TRBJ2-5; 9 bases are a match to TRBD2. The CDR3 sequence is 15 residues long. The V and J ends lost 3 bases and 4 bases, in that order; junction bases with no gene match: 6. Germline lookup yields CDR1 ENHRY and CDR2 SYGVKD. CDR3 sequence reads: CAISEIAGAGETQYF. Written as DNA, the CDR3 is TGTGCCATCAGTGAAATAGCGGGAGCAGGAGAGACCCAGTACTTC.

V usage is TRBV4-1 and J usage is TRBJ2-2; D remains ambiguous. Germline V lookup: CDR1 MGHRA, CDR2 YSYEKL. CDR3 size: 14 residues. V lost 3 bases and J lost 2, with 7 bases in between. CDR3 DNA: TGCGCCAGCAGCCATGTGGGCAACACCGGGGAGCTGTTTTTT. Protein sequence: CASSHVGNTGELFF.